These 13 T cell receptor beta chains originate from one sample sequenced in a study of tumor and adjacent non-tumor tissue in lung cancer. TCRbeta libraries were built with three rounds of nested PCR, modified from ARM-PCR. TCRdb reanalysed the multiplex PCR reads using MiXCR and keeps one entry per CDR3 protein. Seen here are about 98,000 distinct CDR3 sequences, 80% observed once, and the top ten hold roughly 29%. The template was RNA from unsorted bulk tissue. The normal lung tissue was taken more than 3 cm from the tumor edge. The material sequenced was distant non-tumor lung tissue. The receptors derive from a man aged 60 to 75 with small cell lung cancer.

Comment on this clonotype: The junction departs from germline at one end; a sequencing error may be responsible. This chain links TRBV12-3 or TRBV12-4 with TRBJ1-5; D is unclear. The CDR3 is made up of 15 amino acids. CDR3: CASGLAQEGRQPQHF. Here the CDR3 DNA reads TGTGCCAGCGGTTTAGCGCAAGAGGGCCGACAGCCCCAGCATTTT.

As for this clonotype: Because it lacks the conserved phenylalanine or tryptophan at the end, this CDR3 is likely a read error. The chain employs TRBV11-2 and TRBJ2-7; D is uncertain. V gave up 4 bases and J gave up 9 bases, with 13 bases separating them. Germline V gene lookup returns CDR1 SGHAT and CDR2 FQNNGV. The CDR3 is 12 amino acids. CDR3 region: CASSSTYGGQYS. Here the CDR3 DNA reads TGTGCCAGCAGCTCGACCTATGGCGGGCAGTACTCC.

A word on this clonotype: At one boundary the junction diverges from the germline segment, which might be a read error. The chain uses TRBV20-1 and TRBJ1-4, with no clear D. CDR1 DFQATT and CDR2 SNEGSKA come from the germline V gene (reference sequence). This CDR3 is 13 amino acids long. This CDR3 reads CSTRGPEVEKLFF. The DNA for the CDR3 is TGCAGTACTAGAGGTCCAGAAGTGGAAAAACTGTTTTTT.

About this clonotype itself: The junction differs from germline at one of its ends, possibly a read error. Here the CDR3 DNA reads TGTACCAGCAGTCACTCGATCCGGGGACTAGCGAACAATAAGCAGTTCTTC. It encodes CTSSHSIRGLANNKQFF. The chain combines TRBV6-5 with TRBJ2-1; 10 bases align to TRBD2. Germline CDR1 and CDR2: MNHEY and SVGAGI. The CDR3 spans 17 residues.

A note on this clonotype: One end of the junction is discordant with germline, which a read error may explain. This chain links TRBV6-5 with TRBJ1-2; tentatively, D is TRBD1 (6 bases). The CDR3 is 15 residues long. Germline lookup yields CDR1 MNHEY and CDR2 SVGAGI. The CDR3 sequence: CASSYSGRGANGCTF. As DNA, the CDR3 is TGTGCCAGCAGCTACTCGGGGAGGGGGGCAAATGGCTGCACCTTC.

For this clonotype: The final CDR3 position lacks the conserved phenylalanine or tryptophan, pointing to a likely read error. The DNA of the CDR3 is TGTGCCAGCAGTGAGATCCCGAACACTGAAGCTTTCTCT. This translates into CASSEIPNTEAFS. The gene calls are TRBV6-4 and TRBJ1-1, with D unresolved. This CDR3 has 13 residues. Per germline, CDR1 MRHNA and CDR2 SNTAGT. V lost 3 bases to trimming and J lost 1 base, with 6 bases between them.

The chain is built from TRBV12-3 or TRBV12-4 and TRBJ1-5; D perhaps matches TRBD1 (5 bases). V lost 9 bases to trimming and J lost 3 bases, with 12 bases between them. The CDR3 consists of 13 residues. For the CDR3, the DNA is TGTGCCAGTGGGAGACAGATCAATCAGCCCCAGCATTTT. Its protein product is CASGRQINQPQHF.

V gene TRBV4-2 combines with J gene TRBJ2-2, with 8 bases identical to TRBD2. CDR1 is LGHNA and CDR2 is YNFKEQ in the germline V gene. The CDR3 loop spans 17 amino acids. Trimming at V came to 5 bases and at J to 7 bases, leaving 15 bases not matched to a gene. DNA of the CDR3: TGTGCCAGCAGCGAAGGAGTTAGCGGGACCCACATCGGGGAGCTGTTTTTT. This gives the protein CASSEGVSGTHIGELFF.

This clonotype was observed a few times. A much larger clone lies a single base off, so this may be a read error. V is TRBV7-9 and J is TRBJ2-3; 7 bases map to TRBD1. The CDR3 is 15 amino acids. Germline CDR1 and CDR2: SEHNR and FQNEAQ (reference sequence). V lost 10 bases to trimming and J lost 2 bases; unmatched junction nucleotides: 12. The CDR3 protein is CAISTGDRATDTQYF. Written as DNA, the CDR3 is TGTGCCATCAGTACCGGAGACAGGGCCACAGATACGCAGTATTTT. The full variable domain, in which reference TRBV7-9 and TRBJ2-3 provide the parts outside the CDR3, is DTGVSQNPRHKITKRGQNVTFRCDPISEHNRLYWYRQTLGQGPEFLTYFQNEAQLEKSRLLSDRFSAERPKGSFSTLEIQRTEQGDSAMYLCAISTGDRATDTQYFGPGTRLTVL.

This clonotype was counted a few times. The chain couples TRBV10-3 to TRBJ2-7; D is undetermined. The V gene's germline CDR1 is ENHRY and CDR2 SYGVKD. This CDR3 is built from 12 residues. The V end was cut by 0 bases, the J end by 3 bases, with 3 bases between. Written as DNA, the CDR3 is TGTGCCATCAGTGAGTCGAACTACGAGCAGTACGTC. It specifies CAISESNYEQYV.

On this clonotype itself: One end of the junction fails to match germline, which may point to a read error. V usage is TRBV6-1 and J usage is TRBJ2-2, with D possibly being TRBD1 (6 bases). Germline values: CDR1 MNHNS, CDR2 SASEGT. The CDR3 contains 17 residues. The CDR3 DNA reads as TGTACCAGCAGTACCCCCCGGGAACAGGGTAGCACCGGGGAGCTGTTTTTT. This encodes CTSSTPREQGSTGELFF.

The chain combines TRBV20-1 with TRBJ1-4; tentative D call: TRBD1 (6 bases). Germline V gene lookup returns CDR1 DFQATT and CDR2 SNEGSKA (reference sequence). This CDR3 has 14 residues. V gave up 0 bases and J gave up 7 bases, with 12 bases separating them. DNA of the CDR3: TGCAGTGCTAGAGATGGGGGAGGGGGTGAAAAACTGTTTTTT. Its translation: CSARDGGGGEKLFF.

This chain uses TRBV6-1 with TRBJ1-5, with TRBD1 matching over 9 bases. Germline CDR1 MNHNS, CDR2 SASEGT. The CDR3 runs 16 residues. In nucleotides, the CDR3 is TGTATCAGCAGCAGTAGACAGGGGGTGAGCAATCAGCCCCAGCATTTT. It is translated as CISSSRQGVSNQPQHF.